These 18 T cell receptor beta chains were all obtained from the same sample, sequenced in a study of blood T cell repertoires in COVID-19. Sequenced by immunoSEQ multiplex PCR; TCRdb stores in-frame clones only, minus some. The sample consists of roughly 130,000 clones, around 85% of them appearing once. The source material was peripheral blood. The source of these receptors is a woman aged 50 to 60 with acute or convalescent COVID-19.

The chain uses TRBV6-1 and TRBJ1-5; 9 bases line up with TRBD1. Germline CDR1 reads MNHNS; CDR2 reads SASEGT. The CDR3 loop spans 17 amino acids. The ends lost 3 bases at V and 6 bases at J; junction bases unmatched: 12. The CDR3: CASSDIRGGQGGQPQHF. As DNA, the CDR3 is TGTGCCAGCAGTGACATCAGGGGGGGACAGGGCGGTCAGCCCCAGCATTTT.

CDR3 amino acids: CASSYTTAGSIWKNEQFF. The CDR3 DNA reads TGTGCCAGCAGTTATACAACCGCAGGGTCGATTTGGAAAAATGAGCAGTTCTTC. The rearrangement uses TRBV2 and TRBJ2-1, with D possibly TRBD1 on 5 matching bases. Trimming took off 5 bases at V and 7 bases at J, with 27 bases between the two ends. This CDR3 contains 18 residues. CDR1 is SNHLY and CDR2 is FYNNEI in the germline V gene. Full variable domain (missing parts from reference TRBV2 and TRBJ2-1): EPEVTQTPSHQVTQMGQEVILRCVPISNHLYFYWYRQILGQKVEFLVSFYNNEISEKSEIFDDQFSVERPDGSNFTLKIRSTKLEDSAMYFCASSYTTAGSIWKNEQFFGPGTRLTVL.

CDR3 sequence reads: CASRENGQGIWYF. CDR3 DNA: TGTGCCAGCAGAGAGAACGGACAGGGAATTTGGTATTTT. V is TRBV12-3 or TRBV12-4 and J is TRBJ1-3; 8 bases are a match to TRBD1. This CDR3 spans 13 amino acids. V was pared by 6 bases and J by 16 bases, with 14 bases of the junction left unmatched.

The V and J genes are TRBV28 and TRBJ1-2; D might be TRBD1 (6 bases). V lost 5 bases to trimming and J lost 2 bases, with 18 bases between them. In germline, CDR1 is MDHEN, CDR2 SYDVKM. The CDR3 has 16 amino acids. The CDR3 loop is CASSPMWFQGNYGYTF. The CDR3 DNA follows: TGTGCCAGCAGTCCCATGTGGTTCCAGGGGAACTATGGCTACACCTTC.

V is TRBV9 and J is TRBJ2-5; D possibly corresponds to TRBD2 (6 bases). V gave up 1 base and J gave up 5 bases, with 12 bases separating them. The CDR3 contains 14 residues. The V gene's germline CDR1 is SGDLS and CDR2 YYNGEE. The CDR3 bases are TGTGCCAGCAGCGTAACGACGGGGAGGGAGACCCAGTACTTC. Translated: CASSVTTGRETQYF.

The V call is TRBV29-1, the J call TRBJ1-4, with D maybe TRBD1 (5 bases). The CDR3 is 12 residues long. The germline V gene encodes CDR1 SQVTM and CDR2 ANQGSEA. Trimming pared 7 bases from V and 6 bases from J, leaving 12 bases between. The CDR3: CSGGKRDEKLFF. The CDR3 DNA sequence: TGCAGCGGGGGGAAGCGGGATGAAAAACTGTTTTTT.

The rearrangement joins TRBV5-1 to TRBJ1-1; D uncertain. CDR1 is SGHRS and CDR2 is YFSETQ in the germline V gene. Trimming took 6 bases from V and 5 from J, leaving 14 bases between them. This CDR3 has 13 amino acids. This CDR3 reads CASTRVSGTEAFF. The CDR3 bases are TGCGCCAGCACTCGGGTATCGGGGACTGAAGCTTTCTTT.

The J gene is TRBJ1-3, the V gene TRBV7-8; possibly TRBD1 for D (5 bases). The CDR3 has 17 amino acids. CDR1 is SGHVS, CDR2 FQNEAQ, per germline. V lost 6 bases to trimming and J lost 0 bases, with 18 bases between them. CDR3 in DNA: TGTGCCAGCAGTCGCGGAAGGGGCCCGAGCTCTGGAAACACCATATATTTT. It specifies CASSRGRGPSSGNTIYF. The whole variable domain, remainder taken from reference TRBV7-8 and TRBJ1-3, is GAGVSQSPRYKVAKRGQDVALRCDPISGHVSLFWYQQALGQGPEFLTYFQNEAQLDKSGLPSDRFFAERPEGSVSTLKIQRTQQEDSAVYLCASSRGRGPSSGNTIYFGEGSWLTVV.

This clone was found a few times. The chain couples TRBV5-1 to TRBJ2-7; D might be TRBD1 (6 bases). This CDR3 comprises 14 residues. Germline V gives CDR1 SGHRS, CDR2 YFSETQ. V dropped 2 bases and J dropped 5 bases, with 14 bases sitting between them. Here the CDR3 reads CASSFLQGGNEQYF. The CDR3 DNA reads TGCGCCAGCAGCTTCTTACAGGGCGGCAACGAGCAGTACTTC.

This clone has only a few counts. This sequence joins TRBV29-1 and TRBJ2-3; 7 nucleotides match TRBD2. CDR3 length equals 18 residues. Germline V gene sequence: CDR1 SQVTM, CDR2 ANQGSEA. The junction had 14 bases not matched to a gene; V was cut back by 1 base and J by 1 base. The CDR3 protein is CSVEGRGFFRGGTDTQYF. CDR3 nucleotide sequence: TGCAGCGTTGAAGGCCGGGGTTTTTTTCGGGGGGGCACAGATACGCAGTATTTT.

The chain has TRBV7-6 and TRBJ2-1; tentative D call: TRBD1 (5 bases). This CDR3 is 15 amino acids long. Trimming shortened V by 1 base and J by 2 bases, and 9 bases separated the two germline ends. Per germline, CDR1 SGHVS and CDR2 FNYEAQ. The CDR3 DNA follows: TGTGCCAGCAGCTTAGAGGGGCCCCCCTACAATGAGCAGTTCTTC. This gives the protein CASSLEGPPYNEQFF. The whole variable domain, filled in from reference TRBV7-6 and TRBJ2-1, reads GAGVSQSPRYKVTKRGQDVALRCDPISGHVSLYWYRQALGQGPEFLTYFNYEAQQDKSGLPNDRFSAERPEGSISTLTIQRTEQRDSAMYRCASSLEGPPYNEQFFGPGTRLTVL.

The chain combines TRBV9 with TRBJ2-1, with 15 bases fitting TRBD2. In germline, CDR1 is SGDLS, CDR2 YYNGEE. The CDR3 length is 15 residues. The ends lost 4 bases at V and 13 bases at J; junction bases unmatched: 9. The CDR3 bases are TGTGCCAGCAGCCTAACCGGGACTAGCGGGGGGTACCAGTTCTTC. It specifies CASSLTGTSGGYQFF.

The V and J genes are TRBV5-1 and TRBJ2-1, with TRBD2 as a possible D gene (5 bases). V gave up 3 bases and J gave up 5 bases, with 9 bases separating them. Germline V gene data show CDR1 as SGHRS and CDR2 as YFSETQ. The CDR3 extends over 13 amino acids. The CDR3 spells CASSSLANNEQFF. CDR3 bases: TGCGCCAGCAGCTCTTTAGCGAACAATGAGCAGTTCTTC.

The chain links TRBV27 to TRBJ1-2; no firm D call. Trimming took 4 bases from V and 7 from J, leaving 13 bases between them. The V gene's germline CDR1 is MNHEY and CDR2 SMNVEV (reference sequence). CDR3 length: 13 amino acids. CDR3 nucleotides: TGTGCCAGCAGTTCCAGACTGTTGAGTGGCTACACCTTC. It codes for CASSSRLLSGYTF.

The gene calls are TRBV24-1 and TRBJ2-1, with TRBD1 matching over 11 bases. This CDR3 has 14 residues. J gave up 8 bases and V 8 bases, and 7 bases lay outside the gene matches. Germline lookup yields CDR1 KGHDR and CDR2 SFDVKD. CDR3 DNA sequence: TGTGCCACCAATCCGGGACAGGGGGGCGATGAGCAGTTCTTC. Amino acids: CATNPGQGGDEQFF.

A single count supports this clone. CDR3: CSVAHRGFGQPQHF. The CDR3 DNA reads TGCAGCGTTGCCCACAGGGGATTCGGTCAGCCCCAGCATTTT. The chain couples TRBV29-1 to TRBJ1-5; TRBD1 matches at 7 bases. This CDR3 has 14 residues. Per the germline V gene, CDR1 is SQVTM and CDR2 is ANQGSEA. V lost 4 bases, J lost 6 bases, and 9 bases stayed unmatched.

The V gene is TRBV28, the J gene TRBJ2-1, with D possibly matching TRBD2 (7 bases). There are 18 residues in the CDR3. Trimming stripped 3 bases from V and 2 bases from J, with 20 bases between. Germline V gene sequence: CDR1 MDHEN, CDR2 SYDVKM. Here the CDR3 DNA reads TGTGCCAGCAGTTTCGAGCTATCGGGGGGCCCAACCTACAATGAGCAGTTCTTC. It encodes CASSFELSGGPTYNEQFF.

The chain joins TRBV3-1 (or the pseudogene TRBV3-2) to TRBJ2-7; 8 nucleotides agree with TRBD2. The V gene's germline CDR1 is LGHDT and CDR2 YNNKEL (reference sequence). CDR3 length: 11 amino acids. V trimming: 4 bases; J trimming: 10 bases; junction bases outside the gene matches: 3. This chain's CDR3 is CASSPGRVQYF. CDR3 bases: TGTGCCAGCAGCCCCGGGAGGGTACAGTACTTC.